This TCR beta chain was profiled in a study of blood T cell repertoires in COVID-19. Clones were sequenced by immunoSEQ multiplex PCR, and TCRdb holds only the in-frame ones, with some missing. Of about 200,000 clones in the sample, around four fifths were seen once. Germline values: CDR1 LGHNT, CDR2 FRNRAP. The CDR3 extends over 14 amino acids. V shed 1 base and J 4 bases; nucleotides not matched to a gene: 1. Sequencing input: peripheral blood. The clonotype originates from a human donor in a cohort sampled during active COVID-19. The chain couples TRBV12-5 to TRBJ2-1, with 7 positions matching TRBD2. CDR3 nucleotides: TGTGCTAGTGGTTTGGCGGGACTATACAATGAGCAGTTCTTC. Translating gives CASGLAGLYNEQFF.